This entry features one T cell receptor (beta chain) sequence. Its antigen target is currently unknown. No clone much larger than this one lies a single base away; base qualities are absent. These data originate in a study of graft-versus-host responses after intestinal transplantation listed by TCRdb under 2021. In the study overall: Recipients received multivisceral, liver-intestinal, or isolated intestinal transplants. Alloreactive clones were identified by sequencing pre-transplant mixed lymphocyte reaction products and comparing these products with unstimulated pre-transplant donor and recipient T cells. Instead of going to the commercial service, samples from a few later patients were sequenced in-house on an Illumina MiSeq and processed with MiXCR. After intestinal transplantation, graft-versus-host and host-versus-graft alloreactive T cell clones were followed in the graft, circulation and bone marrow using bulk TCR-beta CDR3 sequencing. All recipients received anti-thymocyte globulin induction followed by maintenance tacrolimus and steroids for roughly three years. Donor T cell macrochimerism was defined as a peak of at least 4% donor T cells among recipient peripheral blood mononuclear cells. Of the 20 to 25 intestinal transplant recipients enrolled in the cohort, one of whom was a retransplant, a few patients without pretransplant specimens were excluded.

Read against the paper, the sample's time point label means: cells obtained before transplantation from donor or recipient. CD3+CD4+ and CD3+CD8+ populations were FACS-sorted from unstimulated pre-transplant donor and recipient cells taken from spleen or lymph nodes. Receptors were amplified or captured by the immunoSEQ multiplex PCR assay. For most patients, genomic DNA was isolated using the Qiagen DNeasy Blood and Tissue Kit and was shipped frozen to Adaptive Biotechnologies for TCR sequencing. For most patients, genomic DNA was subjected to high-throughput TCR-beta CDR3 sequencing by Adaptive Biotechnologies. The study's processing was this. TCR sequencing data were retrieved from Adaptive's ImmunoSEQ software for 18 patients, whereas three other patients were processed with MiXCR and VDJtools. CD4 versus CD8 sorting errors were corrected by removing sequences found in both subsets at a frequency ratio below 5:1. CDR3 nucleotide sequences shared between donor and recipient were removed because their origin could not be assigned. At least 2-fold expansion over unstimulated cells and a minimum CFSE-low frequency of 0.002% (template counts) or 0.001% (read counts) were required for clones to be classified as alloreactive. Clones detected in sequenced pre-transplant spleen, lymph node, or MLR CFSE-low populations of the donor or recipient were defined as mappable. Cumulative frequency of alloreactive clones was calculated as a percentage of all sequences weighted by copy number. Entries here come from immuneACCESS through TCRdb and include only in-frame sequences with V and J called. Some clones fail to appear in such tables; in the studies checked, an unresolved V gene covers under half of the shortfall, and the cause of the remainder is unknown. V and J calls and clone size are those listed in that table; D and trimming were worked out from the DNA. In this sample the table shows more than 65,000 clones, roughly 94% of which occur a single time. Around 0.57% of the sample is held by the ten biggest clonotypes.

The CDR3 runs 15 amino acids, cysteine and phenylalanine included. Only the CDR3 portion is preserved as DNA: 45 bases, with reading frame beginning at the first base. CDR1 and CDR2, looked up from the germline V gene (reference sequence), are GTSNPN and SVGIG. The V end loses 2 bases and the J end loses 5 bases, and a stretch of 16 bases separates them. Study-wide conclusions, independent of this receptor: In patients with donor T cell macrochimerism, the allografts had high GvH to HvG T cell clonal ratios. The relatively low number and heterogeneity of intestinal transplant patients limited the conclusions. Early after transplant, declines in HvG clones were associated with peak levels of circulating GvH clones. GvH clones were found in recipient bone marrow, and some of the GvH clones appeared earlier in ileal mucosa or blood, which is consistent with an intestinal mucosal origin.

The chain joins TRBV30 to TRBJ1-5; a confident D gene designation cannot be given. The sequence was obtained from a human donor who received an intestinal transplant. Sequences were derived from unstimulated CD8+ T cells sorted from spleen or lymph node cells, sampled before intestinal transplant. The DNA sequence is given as TGTGCCTGGAGTCGGTCAGAGACCAATTATCAGCCCCAGCATTTT. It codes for CAWSRSETNYQPQHF.